This T cell receptor beta chain appears in the sequencing data of a study of T cell responses to AZD1222 COVID-19 vaccine. Looked up from germline, CDR1 is SGDLS and CDR2 is YYNGEE. The CDR3 extends over 16 amino acids. Trimming stripped 4 bases from V and 2 bases from J, with 17 bases between. TCRdb's copy holds only in-frame clones and misses some; the assay was immunoSEQ multiplex PCR. Of 120,000 or so clones in the sample, roughly nine tenths were seen once. The TCR sequence derives from an adult in good health. This sample comprised peripheral blood, obtained on day 0 of AZD1222 vaccination. The chain joins TRBV9 to TRBJ2-3; the D gene is possibly TRBD2 (6 bases). The DNA for the CDR3 is TGTGCCAGCAGCCCCCCCGGAGGGGTGGTCACAGATACGCAGTATTTT. It yields the protein CASSPPGGVVTDTQYF. Drawing the rest from reference TRBV9 and TRBJ2-3, the complete variable domain is DSGVTQTPKHLITATGQRVTLRCSPRSGDLSVYWYQQSLDQGLQFLIQYYNGEERAKGNILERFSAQQFPDLHSELNLSSLELGDSALYFCASSPPGGVVTDTQYFGPGTRLTVL.